This T cell receptor beta chain was found in a study of T cell changes during pregnancy in multiple sclerosis. Trimming removed 3 bases at V and 5 bases at J, with 8 bases between. Germline V lookup: CDR1 SNHLY, CDR2 FYNNEI. CDR3 length: 12 amino acids. Data came from immunoSEQ multiplex PCR; TCRdb stores just in-frame clones and leaves some out. The data contain around 96,000 clones, approximately 95% of them seen just once; the ten biggest clones take up approximately 1.6%. The chain uses TRBV2 and TRBJ2-7, with a weak D call TRBD2 (6 bases). The material sequenced was peripheral blood, taken after pregnancy. This clonotype was sampled from a female donor in good health, enrolled as a control in a pregnancy study. CDR3 sequence (DNA): TGTGCCAGCAGTGAGGGAGGAAACGAGCAGTACTTC. Amino acids: CASSEGGNEQYF.